This note documents a single T cell receptor (beta chain) sequence. Its antigen is unidentified. The sequenced template was cDNA made from the entire isolated RNA. The assay was immunoSEQ multiplex PCR, and TCRdb's table has in-frame clones only and misses some. The table has 350,000 to 450,000 clones, around 15% seen once. The CDR3 consists of 18 residues. The J segment lost 0 bases and the V segment lost 0 bases, leaving 8 bases of the junction unmatched. Germline assignment: CDR1 SGDLS and CDR2 YYNGEE. This record comes from a study of beta chain features in type 1 diabetes. Across the whole study: Patients did not differ from healthy donors in age, gender or cell yield. Notes on the study in general: The naive, central memory and Treg TCRB repertoires showed an apparent similarity that was greater among patients than among healthy donors. VDJ junctions from patients with type 1 diabetes contained fewer insertions and more deletions.

A CD45RO/CCR7/CD25/CD127/CD95/CD27 panel sorted naive, central memory, regulatory and stem cell-like memory CD4+ cells. This sequence originates from a young woman in good health. The sample comprised naive CD4+ T cells from blood. This rearrangement joins TRBV9 to TRBJ2-1; TRBD2 agrees at 8 bases. This chain's CDR3 is CASSVGAAGGHSYNEQFF. CDR3 coding DNA: TGTGCCAGCAGCGTAGGGGCTGCGGGAGGCCACTCCTACAATGAGCAGTTCTTC.